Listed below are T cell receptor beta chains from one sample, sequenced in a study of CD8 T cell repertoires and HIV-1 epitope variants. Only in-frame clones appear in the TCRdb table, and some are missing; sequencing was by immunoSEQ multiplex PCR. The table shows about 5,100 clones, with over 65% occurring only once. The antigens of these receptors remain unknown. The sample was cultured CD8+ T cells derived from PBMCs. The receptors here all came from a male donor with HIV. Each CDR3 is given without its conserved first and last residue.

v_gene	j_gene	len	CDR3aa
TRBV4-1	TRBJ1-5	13	ASSQESGLGQPQH
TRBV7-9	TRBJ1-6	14	ASSLTSGRGNSPLH
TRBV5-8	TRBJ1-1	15	ASSPRDSFVGNTEAF
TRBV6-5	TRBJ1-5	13	ASSPGRFSNQPQH
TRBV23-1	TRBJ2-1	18	ASSQSALAGARKGYNEQF
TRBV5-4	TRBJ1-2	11	ASSFRGDYGYT
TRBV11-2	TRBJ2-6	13	ASSPPSPGANVLT
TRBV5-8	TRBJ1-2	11	ASSLLNNYGYT
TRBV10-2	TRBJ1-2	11	ASSAGPGIGYT
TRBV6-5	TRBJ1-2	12	ASSLQGGRYGYT
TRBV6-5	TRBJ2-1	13	ASSPDRTPYNEQF
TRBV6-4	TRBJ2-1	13	ASSNGTSGSNEQF
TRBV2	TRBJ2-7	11	ASSEAYRDEQY
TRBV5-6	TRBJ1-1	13	ASSLLGPLNTEAF
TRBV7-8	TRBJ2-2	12	ASSLGQTTGELF
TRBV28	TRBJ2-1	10	ASSRGSGDGF
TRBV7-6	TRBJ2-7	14	ASSLNPGQPLYEQY
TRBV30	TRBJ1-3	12	AWSEGQDGNTIY
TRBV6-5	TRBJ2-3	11	ASSSQGVNTQY
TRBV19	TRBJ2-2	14	ASWGQGIRYDGELF
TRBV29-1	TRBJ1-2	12	SVEELQGLYGYT
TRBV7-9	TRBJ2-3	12	ASSPSGNTDTQY
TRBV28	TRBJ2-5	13	ASSLPGWVQETQY
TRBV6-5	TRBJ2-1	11	ATQTGSYNEQF
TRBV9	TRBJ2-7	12	ASSPRTSGYEQY
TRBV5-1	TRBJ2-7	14	ASSLVEGATHYEQY
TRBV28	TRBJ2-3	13	ASILGGGGTDTQY